Following are 32 T cell receptor beta chains from one sample sequenced in a study of shared clonotypes between healthy human individuals. Only in-frame clones appear in the TCRdb table, and some are missing; sequencing was by immunoSEQ multiplex PCR. Of about 1.4 million clones listed, around 97% were seen once; the top ten hold approximately 1.1%. Sequencing was carried out using naive CD4+ T cells sorted from blood. Subset meaning: CD45RA+ positively selected. The receptors stem from a man aged 25-45 years in good health.

About this clone: Other DNA sequences within the sample encode an identical CDR3. The chain has TRBV7-2 and TRBJ2-1; 8 bases fit TRBD2. Germline CDR1 reads SGHTA; CDR2 reads FQGNSA. V lost 5 bases to trimming and J lost 1 base; unmatched junction nucleotides: 4. The CDR3 length is 15 residues. The DNA for the CDR3 is TGTGCCAGCAGCCGCACTAGCGGATCCTACAATGAGCAGTTCTTC. Amino acid sequence: CASSRTSGSYNEQFF.

J is TRBJ2-7 and V is TRBV28; TRBD1 agrees at 9 bases. This CDR3 region has 15 residues. The V gene end was trimmed by 4 bases and the J gene end by 3 bases; junction bases not matched to a gene: 7. Germline CDR1 reads MDHEN; CDR2 reads SYDVKM. Here the CDR3 reads CASSSQGAWGYEQYF. The CDR3 bases are TGTGCCAGCAGTTCACAGGGGGCTTGGGGCTACGAGCAGTACTTC.

The rearrangement uses TRBV5-1 and TRBJ2-2, with 10 bases lining up with TRBD2. Germline CDR1 SGHRS, CDR2 YFSETQ. The CDR3 sequence is 17 residues long. Unmatched junction bases numbered 7, after V lost 1 base and J lost 4 bases. The CDR3 DNA reads TGCGCCAGCAGCTTGAGGCTAGCGGGAGTGGGCACCGGGGAGCTGTTTTTT. It translates to CASSLRLAGVGTGELFF.

The genes are TRBV19 and TRBJ1-2, with D tentatively TRBD1 (6 bases). CDR3 size: 12 residues. CDR1 LNHDA and CDR2 SQIVND come from the germline V gene (reference sequence). V gave up 6 bases and J gave up 4 bases, with 9 bases separating them. The CDR3 DNA reads as TGTGCCAGTAGGAGGACAGTCTATGGCTACACCTTC. It yields the protein CASRRTVYGYTF.

This clone is a singleton in its sample. The rearrangement links TRBV28 to TRBJ1-2; weak D call: TRBD1 (6 bases). V was clipped by 11 bases and J by 3 bases, with 31 bases between them. This CDR3 is built from 18 residues. CDR1 MDHEN and CDR2 SYDVKM come from the germline V gene. CDR3 in DNA: TGTGCCGGGCGAGCAGGAACTTCAGACAGGATGAATTACTATGGCTACACCTTC. Encoded protein: CAGRAGTSDRMNYYGYTF.

The chain recombines TRBV19 with TRBJ1-5, with a tentative D call TRBD1 (6 bases). The germline V and J ends were trimmed by 6 bases and 1 base, with 10 bases remaining between them. Germline V CDR1 and CDR2: LNHDA, SQIVND (reference sequence). The CDR3 sequence is 14 residues long. CDR3 loop: CASRQGGSNQPQHF. CDR3 nucleotides: TGTGCCAGTAGACAGGGAGGCAGCAATCAGCCCCAGCATTTT.

The V gene is TRBV18, the J gene TRBJ2-3; 7 bases line up with TRBD2. Germline CDR1 and CDR2: KGHSH and LQKENI. Trimming cost V 3 bases and J 4 bases; bases outside gene matches: 10. This CDR3 region has 16 residues. The CDR3, as DNA: TGTGCCAGCTCACCGTCCGCGGGAGTCCCCGCAGATACGCAGTATTTT. This gives the protein CASSPSAGVPADTQYF.

This chain joins TRBV29-1 and TRBJ1-2; 8 nucleotides agree with TRBD1. The CDR3 runs to 18 residues. Germline V lookup: CDR1 SQVTM, CDR2 ANQGSEA. V was pared by 1 base and J by 1 base, with 14 bases of the junction left unmatched. This CDR3 reads CSVEGRPGQVGFNYGYTF. CDR3 bases: TGCAGCGTTGAAGGGAGACCGGGACAGGTCGGTTTTAACTATGGCTACACCTTC.

The chain has TRBV10-2 and TRBJ2-7, with TRBD2 matching 14 bases. CDR3 length equals 16 residues. Trimming removed 4 bases from V and 5 bases from J; junction bases left unmatched: 7. The germline CDR1 and CDR2 sequences are WSHSY and SAAADI. This CDR3 reads CASSGTRLAGGHEQYF. The DNA for the CDR3 is TGCGCCAGCAGTGGAACCCGACTAGCGGGAGGGCACGAGCAGTACTTC.

This chain links TRBV5-1 with TRBJ2-2, with 9 bases matching TRBD1. The CDR3 contains 16 residues. Germline CDR1 and CDR2: SGHRS and YFSETQ. V gave up 0 bases and J gave up 7 bases; unmatched junction bases: 7. The CDR3 sequence: CASSLDGQGFGGELFF. The CDR3 DNA sequence: TGCGCCAGCAGCTTGGATGGACAGGGGTTTGGCGGGGAGCTGTTTTTT.

The rearrangement joins TRBV5-1 to TRBJ2-7, with TRBD1 matching over 7 bases. The CDR3 covers 17 residues. With V trimmed by 3 bases and J by 0 bases, 12 bases remained unmatched. Germline lookup yields CDR1 SGHRS and CDR2 YFSETQ. The DNA for the CDR3 is TGCGCCAGCAGCTCAACAGGAGACAGGGCCCTCTCCTACGAGCAGTACTTC. Translating gives CASSSTGDRALSYEQYF. The full variable domain, in which reference TRBV5-1 and TRBJ2-7 provide the parts outside the CDR3, is KAGVTQTPRYLIKTRGQQVTLSCSPISGHRSVSWYQQTPGQGLQFLFEYFSETQRNKGNFPGRFSGRQFSNSRSEMNVSTLELGDSALYLCASSSTGDRALSYEQYFGPGTRLTVT.

The chain joins TRBV7-3 to TRBJ2-1, with TRBD2 matching 16 bases. The CDR3 is made up of 24 amino acids. V was pared by 1 base and J by 7 bases, with 25 bases of the junction left unmatched. CDR1 and CDR2 from the germline V gene are SGHTA and FQGTGA. CDR3 in amino acids: CASSLIPWTGGTSGRAFISNEQFF. CDR3 nucleotide sequence: TGTGCCAGCAGCTTAATACCTTGGACAGGAGGGACTAGCGGGAGGGCGTTTATTTCTAATGAGCAGTTCTTC.

The chain is built from TRBV6-6 and TRBJ2-7; D perhaps matches TRBD2 (6 bases). V shed 7 bases and J shed 3 bases, with 13 bases lying between them. Germline V gene lookup returns CDR1 MNHNY and CDR2 SVGAGI (reference sequence). The CDR3 loop spans 13 amino acids. The CDR3 DNA reads TGTGCCAGCAATGGGGCTAGCGACTACGAGCAGTACTTC. This codes for CASNGASDYEQYF.

Notes on this clone: Other DNA sequences from this sample encode an identical CDR3 as well. The gene calls are TRBV5-1 and TRBJ2-6; D gene unclear. V shed 0 bases and J shed 4 bases, with 5 bases lying between them. CDR3 length equals 14 residues. CDR1 is SGHRS, CDR2 YFSETQ, per germline. The CDR3 sequence: CASSLDLGANVLTF. The CDR3 nucleotides are TGCGCCAGCAGCTTGGATCTGGGGGCCAACGTCCTGACTTTC.

The gene calls are TRBV5-1 and TRBJ2-7, with 8 bases fitting TRBD1. This CDR3 comprises 14 residues. V lost 4 bases to trimming and J lost 2 bases; unmatched junction nucleotides: 5. Germline CDR1 SGHRS, CDR2 YFSETQ. The CDR3 DNA is TGCGCCAGCAGCCTGCGGGACAGGACCTACGAGCAGTACTTC. Its translation: CASSLRDRTYEQYF.

The V and J genes are TRBV19 and TRBJ2-1, with D uncertain. Trimming removed 6 bases from V and 0 bases from J, with 6 bases in between. In germline, CDR1 is LNHDA, CDR2 SQIVND (reference sequence). The CDR3 runs 13 residues. CDR3 loop: CASRMSSYNEQFF. The CDR3 nucleotides read TGTGCCAGTAGAATGAGCTCCTACAATGAGCAGTTCTTC. Based on the CDR3 plus reference TRBV19 and TRBJ2-1, the full variable domain is DGGITQSPKYLFRKEGQNVTLSCEQNLNHDAMYWYRQDPGQGLRLIYYSQIVNDFQKGDIAEGYSVSREKKESFPLTVTSAQKNPTAFYLCASRMSSYNEQFFGPGTRLTVL.

This clone has just one count. The chain is built from TRBV5-4 and TRBJ2-2; D perhaps matches TRBD1 (5 bases). The CDR3 runs to 15 residues. Deletions cut 0 bases from V and 4 bases from J, with 10 bases between. Germline V gives CDR1 SGHNT, CDR2 YYREEE (reference sequence). The CDR3 DNA reads as TGTGCCAGCAGCTTGGAGGGGTCGGGCACCGGGGAGCTGTTTTTT. Protein sequence: CASSLEGSGTGELFF.

The CDR3 reads CASSEAPSAGFYNEQFF. The DNA of the CDR3 is TGTGCCAGCAGTGAAGCCCCCTCGGCGGGATTCTACAATGAGCAGTTCTTC. The chain joins TRBV2 to TRBJ2-1; D may be TRBD2 (6 bases). The CDR3 runs 17 residues. Germline CDR1 is SNHLY and CDR2 is FYNNEI. Trimming took off 0 bases at V and 3 bases at J, with 15 bases between the two ends.

This clone was seen a single time. This chain links TRBV18 with TRBJ1-3; possibly TRBD1 for D (5 bases). The germline V gene encodes CDR1 KGHSH and CDR2 LQKENI. The length of the CDR3 is 14 residues. V lost 3 bases and J 3 bases, leaving 9 bases between the germline ends. Here the CDR3 reads CASSPPGLGNTIYF. The CDR3 coding sequence is TGTGCCAGCTCACCGCCAGGGCTTGGAAACACCATATATTTT.

The rearrangement uses TRBV9 and TRBJ1-2; no clear D. Germline CDR1 and CDR2: SGDLS and YYNGEE. The ends were cut back, 5 bases at V and 11 bases at J, with 22 bases in the middle. The CDR3 runs to 14 residues. CDR3 sequence (DNA): TGTGCCAGCAGTCCCGAAATCATCCCTTCGGCATACACCTTC. This translates into CASSPEIIPSAYTF.

This chain's CDR3 is CASSLVAGTEAFF. In DNA form, the CDR3 reads TGTGCCAGCAGTCTGGTTGCGGGGACTGAAGCTTTCTTT. The chain carries TRBV6-1 and TRBJ1-1; D not certain. Trimming took off 5 bases at V and 5 bases at J, with 12 bases between the two ends. This CDR3 has 13 residues. The germline gives CDR1 MNHNS, CDR2 SASEGT.

The rearrangement joins TRBV9 to TRBJ2-2, with 11 positions matching TRBD2. Losses at the gene ends were 5 bases for V and 6 bases for J; bases not matched to a gene: 21. CDR3 length equals 20 residues. From germline, CDR1 is SGDLS and CDR2 YYNGEE. CDR3 loop: CASRDPGTGQTSGTAGELFF. The CDR3 DNA reads as TGTGCCAGCAGGGATCCCGGGACGGGCCAGACTAGCGGGACGGCCGGGGAGCTGTTTTTT. The full variable domain, its missing parts supplied by reference TRBV9 and TRBJ2-2, is DSGVTQTPKHLITATGQRVTLRCSPRSGDLSVYWYQQSLDQGLQFLIQYYNGEERAKGNILERFSAQQFPDLHSELNLSSLELGDSALYFCASRDPGTGQTSGTAGELFFGEGSRLTVL.

CDR3 in DNA: TGTGCCAGCAGTTTATCGGGACCGACCTCTGGAAACACCATATATTTT. Translating gives CASSLSGPTSGNTIYF. The genes are TRBV28 and TRBJ1-3; tentative D call: TRBD1 (5 bases). Trimming took 1 base from V and 0 from J, leaving 10 bases between them. CDR3 length equals 16 residues. Looked up from germline, CDR1 is MDHEN and CDR2 is SYDVKM.

The chain links TRBV5-1 to TRBJ2-1; TRBD1 matches 9 bases. This CDR3 spans 15 amino acids. The J segment lost 6 bases and the V segment lost 4 bases, leaving 8 bases of the junction unmatched. CDR1 and CDR2 (germline): SGHRS, YFSETQ. As DNA, the CDR3 is TGCGCCAGCAGCCGCCGGACAGGGGACCTCAATGAGCAGTTCTTC. It translates to CASSRRTGDLNEQFF.

J is TRBJ2-7 and V is TRBV7-6; 7 nucleotides align to TRBD2. The CDR3 consists of 14 residues. With V trimmed by 5 bases and J by 6 bases, 10 bases remained unmatched. The germline V gene encodes CDR1 SGHVS and CDR2 FNYEAQ. This CDR3 reads CASSPSPGGGEQYF. The CDR3 nucleotides read TGTGCCAGCAGCCCGAGTCCGGGCGGGGGCGAGCAGTACTTC.

With regard to this clone: This sample includes further DNA sequences coding for the same CDR3. The J gene is TRBJ2-6, the V gene TRBV28; D remains unclear. With 7 bases removed from V and 4 bases from J, the gap between germline ends came to 5 bases. CDR1 MDHEN and CDR2 SYDVKM come from the germline V gene. This CDR3 region has 12 residues. CDR3 protein: CASNTGANVLTF. The CDR3 region has the DNA TGTGCCAGCAATACCGGGGCCAACGTCCTGACTTTC. The whole variable domain, remainder taken from reference TRBV28 and TRBJ2-6, is DVKVTQSSRYLVKRTGEKVFLECVQDMDHENMFWYRQDPGLGLRLIYFSYDVKMKEKGDIPEGYSVSREKKERFSLILESASTNQTSMYLCASNTGANVLTFGAGSRLTVL.

The V and J genes are TRBV11-2 and TRBJ1-2; D unresolved. CDR1 and CDR2 from the germline V gene are SGHAT and FQNNGV. The CDR3 has 14 residues. Trimming stripped 5 bases from V and 1 base from J, with 11 bases between. CDR3 loop: CASSRNRNNYGYTF. CDR3 DNA sequence: TGTGCCAGCAGCCGAAATCGGAATAACTATGGCTACACCTTC. Together with reference TRBV11-2 and TRBJ1-2, the CDR3 gives the full variable domain: EAGVAQSPRYKIIEKRQSVAFWCNPISGHATLYWYQQILGQGPKLLIQFQNNGVVDDSQLPKDRFSAERLKGVDSTLKIQPAKLEDSAVYLCASSRNRNNYGYTFGSGTRLTVV.

The chain links TRBV7-9 to TRBJ2-3, with D uncertain. CDR1 and CDR2 from the germline V gene are SEHNR and FQNEAQ (reference sequence). V gave up 1 base and J gave up 2 bases, with 10 bases separating them. The CDR3 runs to 15 residues. DNA for the CDR3: TGTGCCAGCAGCTTAGATCGGCCGGCCACAGATACGCAGTATTTT. Amino acids: CASSLDRPATDTQYF. The entire variable domain, with the rest obtained from reference TRBV7-9 and TRBJ2-3, is as follows: DTGVSQNPRHKITKRGQNVTFRCDPISEHNRLYWYRQTLGQGPEFLTYFQNEAQLEKSRLLSDRFSAERPKGSFSTLEIQRTEQGDSAMYLCASSLDRPATDTQYFGPGTRLTVL.

The chain couples TRBV4-1 to TRBJ2-3; the D gene is possibly TRBD2 (7 bases). Trimming removed 4 bases from V and 4 bases from J, with 21 bases in between. CDR3 length: 17 residues. Germline CDR1 reads MGHRA; CDR2 reads YSYEKL. The CDR3 is CASSRDQTRGGSDTQYF. The CDR3 region has the DNA TGCGCCAGCAGCCGAGACCAGACCAGGGGAGGGTCAGATACGCAGTATTTT.

V usage is TRBV29-1 and J usage is TRBJ2-1; 13 bases match TRBD2. There are 17 residues in the CDR3. The V and J ends lost 6 bases and 6 bases, in that order; junction bases with no gene match: 14. Germline V gene lookup returns CDR1 SQVTM and CDR2 ANQGSEA. The CDR3 nucleotides read TGCAGCGTAGAGCCCAGGACTAGCGGGAGAACCGGCAATGAGCAGTTCTTC. It specifies CSVEPRTSGRTGNEQFF.

V usage is TRBV6-1 and J usage is TRBJ1-1, with 7 positions matching TRBD1. V gave up 4 bases and J gave up 1 base; unmatched junction bases: 9. The CDR3 covers 16 residues. Germline V gene sequence: CDR1 MNHNS, CDR2 SASEGT. As DNA, the CDR3 is TGTGCCAGCAGTGTGAGACAGGGCCCCACGAACACTGAAGCTTTCTTT. Protein: CASSVRQGPTNTEAFF.

This chain uses TRBV28 with TRBJ1-2, with D maybe TRBD1 (5 bases). The CDR3 loop spans 14 amino acids. Germline V gene sequence: CDR1 MDHEN, CDR2 SYDVKM. The ends were cut back, 5 bases at V and 5 bases at J, with 15 bases in the middle. CDR3 in DNA: TGTGCCAGCAGTCCCTCCGACAGAGGATATGGCTACACCTTC. This gives the protein CASSPSDRGYGYTF.